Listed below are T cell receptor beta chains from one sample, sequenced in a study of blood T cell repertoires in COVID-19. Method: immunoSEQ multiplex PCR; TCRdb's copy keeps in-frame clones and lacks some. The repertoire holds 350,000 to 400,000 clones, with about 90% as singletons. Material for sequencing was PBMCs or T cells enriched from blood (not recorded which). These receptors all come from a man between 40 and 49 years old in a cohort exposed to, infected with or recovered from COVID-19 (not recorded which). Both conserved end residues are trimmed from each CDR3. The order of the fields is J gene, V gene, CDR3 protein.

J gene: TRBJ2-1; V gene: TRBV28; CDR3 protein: ASRPGLAGDISYNEQF
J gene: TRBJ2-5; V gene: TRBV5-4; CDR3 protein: ASSLPTSSETQY
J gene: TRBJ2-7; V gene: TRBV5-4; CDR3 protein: ASSLGLAGGRDEQY
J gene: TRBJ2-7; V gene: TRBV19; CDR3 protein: ASSSGTGDYEQY
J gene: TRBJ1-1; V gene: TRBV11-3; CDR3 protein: ASSRGRGTEAF
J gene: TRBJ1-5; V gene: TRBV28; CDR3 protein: ASRWSGNQPQH
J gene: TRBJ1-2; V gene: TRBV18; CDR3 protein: ASSPRQEIGYT
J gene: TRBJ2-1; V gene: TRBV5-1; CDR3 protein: ASSLSGVPSYNEQF
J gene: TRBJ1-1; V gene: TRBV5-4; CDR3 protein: ASSPSAGRNTEAF
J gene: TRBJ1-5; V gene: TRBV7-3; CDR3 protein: AKHLGAVNQPQH
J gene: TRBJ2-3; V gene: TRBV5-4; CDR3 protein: ASSLAAGSTDTQY
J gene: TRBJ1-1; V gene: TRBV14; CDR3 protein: ASSQRTGTEAF
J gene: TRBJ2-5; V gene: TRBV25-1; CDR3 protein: ASSYRDRGGETQY
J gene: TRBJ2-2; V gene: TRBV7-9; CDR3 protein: ASSLPADTGELF
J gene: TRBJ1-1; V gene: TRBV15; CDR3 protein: ATSPGQGARRNTEAF
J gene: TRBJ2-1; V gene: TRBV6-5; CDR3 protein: ASSYSSSSGRNEQF
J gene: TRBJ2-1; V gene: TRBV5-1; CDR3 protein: ASSPAGGRVNEQF
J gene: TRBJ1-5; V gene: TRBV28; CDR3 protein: ASRRQVLGQPQH
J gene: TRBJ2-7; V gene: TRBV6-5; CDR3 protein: ATTPATSGSYEQY
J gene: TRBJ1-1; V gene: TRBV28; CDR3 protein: ASRQGGMNTEAF
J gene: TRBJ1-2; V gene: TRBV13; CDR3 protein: ASSLNRGPTNYGYT
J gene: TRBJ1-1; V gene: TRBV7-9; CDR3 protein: ASSRDWGTEAF
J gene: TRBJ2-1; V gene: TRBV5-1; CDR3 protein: ASSARTSGSADEQF
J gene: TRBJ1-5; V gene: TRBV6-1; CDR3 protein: ASSDPGGAGFNQPQH
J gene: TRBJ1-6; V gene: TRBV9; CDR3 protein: ASSDRERSSYNSPLH
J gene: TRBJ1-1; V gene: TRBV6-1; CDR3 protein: ASSEDRVNTEAF
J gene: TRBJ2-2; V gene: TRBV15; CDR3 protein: ATSRGSPGELF
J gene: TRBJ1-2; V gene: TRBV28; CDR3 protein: ASRGGQTPYGYT
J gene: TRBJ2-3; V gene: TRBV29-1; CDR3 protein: SSGVGTDTQY
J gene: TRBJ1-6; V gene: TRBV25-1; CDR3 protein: ASSESLGRTTLH
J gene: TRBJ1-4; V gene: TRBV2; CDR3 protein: ASKSGASNEKLF
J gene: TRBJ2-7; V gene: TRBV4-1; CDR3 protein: ASSLSGSLPDEQY
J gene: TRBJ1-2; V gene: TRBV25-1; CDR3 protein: ASSESWDSNYGYT
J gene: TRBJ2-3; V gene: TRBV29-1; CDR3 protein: SVESSGGGLAGGRTDTQY
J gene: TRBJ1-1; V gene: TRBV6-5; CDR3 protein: ASSYGSSTEAF
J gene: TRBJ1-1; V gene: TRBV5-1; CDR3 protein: ASSLGTGMSAEAF
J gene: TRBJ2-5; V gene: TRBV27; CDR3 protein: ASSLIAGEGETQY
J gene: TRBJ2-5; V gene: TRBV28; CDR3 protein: ASGTFERGFFSKETQY
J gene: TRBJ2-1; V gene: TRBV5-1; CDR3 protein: ASSRGLALHNEQF
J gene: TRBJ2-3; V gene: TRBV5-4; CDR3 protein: ASSFAAGAISDTQY
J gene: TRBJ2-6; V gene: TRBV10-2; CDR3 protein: ASSVGGVGANVLT
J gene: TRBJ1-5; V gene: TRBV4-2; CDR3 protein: ASSQVIGVRRWSNQPQH